One T cell receptor beta chain is described in this entry. Ten or more counts support this clone. Its antigen has not been determined. No base quality information exists; no much larger clone differs at one position. This record comes from a study of OX40 agonist ivuxolimab in advanced cancers. In terms of the full investigation: Ivuxolimab, which targeted the costimulatory receptor OX40 (CD134), was an agonistic, fully human IgG2 monoclonal antibody. Intravenous ivuxolimab was administered to patients every 2 weeks at six dose levels: 0.01, 0.1, 0.3, 1.5, 3 and 10 mg/kg. Of the 50 or so patients in dose escalation, about 20 had hepatocellular carcinoma, roughly 15 had melanoma, 9 had renal cell carcinoma and 9 had head and neck cancer. The dose-escalation cohort was about 87% male with a mean age of around 64 years, ranging from roughly 23 to 90. Patients were allowed to have had prior anti-PD-1, anti-PD-L1 or anti-CTLA-4 therapy, and around 40% of the dose-escalation patients had previously received checkpoint inhibitors. Three dose-escalation patients achieved partial responses, one with hepatocellular carcinoma and two with cutaneous melanoma. The point of sequencing TCRbeta in the periphery was to test whether ivuxolimab changed TCR sequence diversity and drove clonal T-cell expansion. The paper describes the monotherapy dose-escalation part (N of about 55 patients) of the phase I trial of ivuxolimab. The paper's findings and limits, for the study overall: At doses of 0.1 to 3.0 mg/kg, clonal expansion of both CD4+ and CD8+ blood T cells was observed from baseline to week 6. After ivuxolimab, CD8+ T cells had more expanded clones than CD4+ T cells on average. In partial responders in the 0.1-3.0 mg/kg groups, normalized peripheral clonal expansion was found to be among the lowest, especially among CD8+ T cells. The antigen specificity of the clonally expanded peripheral T cells was not determined. Low levels of normalized T-cell clonal expansion were also seen in some patients who did not respond.

Patients with autoimmune disease history or receiving systemic immunosuppression were excluded from the trial. Peripheral blood for TCR sequencing was collected from all dose cohorts at baseline, on cycle 4 day 1, and on cycle 7 day 1. The samples were taken from a phase I, first-in-human, multicenter, open-label dose-escalation trial of ivuxolimab. Adults with locally advanced or metastatic head and neck squamous cell, hepatocellular, melanoma or renal cell carcinoma were enrolled in the trial. CD4+ and CD8+ T cells were sorted separately from peripheral blood before TCR sequencing. CDR1 SGHAT and CDR2 FQNNGV were looked up in the germline V gene. From cysteine to phenylalanine, the CDR3 is 13 amino acids long. Only the CDR3 region is kept as DNA, spanning 39 bases read in frame from base 1. Germline trimming: 1 base from V, 5 bases from J; junction bases outside gene matches: 0. To sequence the TCRbeta CDR3 region, genomic DNA was isolated from the sorted cells. The immunoSEQ Assay was used for sequencing of TCRbeta CDR3 regions. What TCRdb holds here is the immuneACCESS table cut down to in-frame rearrangements. Part of the clones is not present; checked against another copy, under half of the missing clones reflect an unresolved V gene, and the others are unexplained. The sample yields some 70,000 clones; roughly four fifths were counted once. Roughly 2.5% of the sample is in the top ten clones.

The rearrangement combines TRBV11-2 with TRBJ1-2; the central 8 bases match TRBD1. The sequencing here drew on CD4+ or CD8+ T cells sorted from blood, taken in a trial of the OX40 agonist ivuxolimab. The source of this sequence is an adult with an advanced solid tumor such as melanoma, head and neck, liver or kidney cancer. The CDR3 reads as follows: CASSLGTGYGYTF. At the DNA level, the sequence is TGTGCCAGCAGCTTAGGGACAGGGTATGGCTACACCTTC.